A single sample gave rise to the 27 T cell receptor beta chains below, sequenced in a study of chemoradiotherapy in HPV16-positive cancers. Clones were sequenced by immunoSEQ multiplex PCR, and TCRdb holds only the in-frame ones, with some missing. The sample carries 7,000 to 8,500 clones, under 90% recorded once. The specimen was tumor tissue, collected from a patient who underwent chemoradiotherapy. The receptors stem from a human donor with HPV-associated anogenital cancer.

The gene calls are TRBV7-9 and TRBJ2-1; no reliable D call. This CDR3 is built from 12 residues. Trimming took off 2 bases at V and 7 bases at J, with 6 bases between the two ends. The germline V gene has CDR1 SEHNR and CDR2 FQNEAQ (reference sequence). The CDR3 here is CASSLSVNEQFF. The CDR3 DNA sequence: TGTGCCAGCAGCTTATCGGTGAATGAGCAGTTCTTC.

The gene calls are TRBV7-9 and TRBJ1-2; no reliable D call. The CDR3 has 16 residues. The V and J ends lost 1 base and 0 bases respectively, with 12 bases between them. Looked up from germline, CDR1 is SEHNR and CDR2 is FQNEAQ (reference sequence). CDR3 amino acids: CASSLDWRSANYGYTF. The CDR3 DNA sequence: TGTGCCAGCAGCTTAGACTGGAGATCAGCTAACTATGGCTACACCTTC. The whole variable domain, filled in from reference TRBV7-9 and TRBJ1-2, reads DTGVSQNPRHKITKRGQNVTFRCDPISEHNRLYWYRQTLGQGPEFLTYFQNEAQLEKSRLLSDRFSAERPKGSFSTLEIQRTEQGDSAMYLCASSLDWRSANYGYTFGSGTRLTVV.

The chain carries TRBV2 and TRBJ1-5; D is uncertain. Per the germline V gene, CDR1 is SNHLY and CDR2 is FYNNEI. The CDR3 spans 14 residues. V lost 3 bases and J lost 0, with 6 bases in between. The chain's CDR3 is CASSDHYSNQPQHF. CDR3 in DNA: TGTGCCAGCAGTGATCATTATAGCAATCAGCCCCAGCATTTT. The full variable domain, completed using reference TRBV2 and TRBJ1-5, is EPEVTQTPSHQVTQMGQEVILRCVPISNHLYFYWYRQILGQKVEFLVSFYNNEISEKSEIFDDQFSVERPDGSNFTLKIRSTKLEDSAMYFCASSDHYSNQPQHFGDGTRLSIL.

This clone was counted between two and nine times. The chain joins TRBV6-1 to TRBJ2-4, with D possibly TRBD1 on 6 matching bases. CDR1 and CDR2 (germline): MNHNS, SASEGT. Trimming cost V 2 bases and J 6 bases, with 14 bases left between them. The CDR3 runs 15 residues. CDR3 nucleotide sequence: TGTGCCAGCAGTGAATTTGGGGGCGGTGGAAACATTCAGTACTTC. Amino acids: CASSEFGGGGNIQYF.

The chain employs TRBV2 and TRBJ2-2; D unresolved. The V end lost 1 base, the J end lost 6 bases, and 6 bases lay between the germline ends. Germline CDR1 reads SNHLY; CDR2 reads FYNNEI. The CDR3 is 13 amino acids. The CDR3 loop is CASSEVAAGELFF. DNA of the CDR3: TGTGCCAGCAGTGAAGTGGCTGCCGGGGAGCTGTTTTTT.

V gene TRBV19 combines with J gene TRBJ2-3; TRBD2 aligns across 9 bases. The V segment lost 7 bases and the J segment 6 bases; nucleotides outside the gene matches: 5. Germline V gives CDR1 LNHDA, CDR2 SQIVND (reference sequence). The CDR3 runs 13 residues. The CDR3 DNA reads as TGTGCCAGTACGGCGGGAGGGCCGGATACGCAGTATTTT. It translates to CASTAGGPDTQYF.

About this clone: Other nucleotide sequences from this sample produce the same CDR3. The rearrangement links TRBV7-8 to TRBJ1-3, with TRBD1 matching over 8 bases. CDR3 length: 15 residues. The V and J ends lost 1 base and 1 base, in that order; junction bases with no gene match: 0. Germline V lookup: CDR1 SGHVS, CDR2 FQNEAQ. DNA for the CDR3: TGTGCCAGCAGCTTAGGGACAGGGTCTGGAAACACCATATATTTT. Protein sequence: CASSLGTGSGNTIYF.

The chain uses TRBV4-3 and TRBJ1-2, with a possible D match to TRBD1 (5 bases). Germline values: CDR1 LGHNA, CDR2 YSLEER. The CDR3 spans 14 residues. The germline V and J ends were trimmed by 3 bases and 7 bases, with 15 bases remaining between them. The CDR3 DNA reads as TGCGCCAGCAGCCACAGGGACCTAAGGGCTGGCTACACCTTC. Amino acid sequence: CASSHRDLRAGYTF.

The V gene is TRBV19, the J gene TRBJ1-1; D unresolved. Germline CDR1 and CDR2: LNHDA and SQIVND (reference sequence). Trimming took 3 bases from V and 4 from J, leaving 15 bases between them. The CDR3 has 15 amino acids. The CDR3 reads CASSIARSGITEAFF. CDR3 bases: TGTGCCAGTAGTATCGCCCGTTCGGGGATCACTGAAGCTTTCTTT.

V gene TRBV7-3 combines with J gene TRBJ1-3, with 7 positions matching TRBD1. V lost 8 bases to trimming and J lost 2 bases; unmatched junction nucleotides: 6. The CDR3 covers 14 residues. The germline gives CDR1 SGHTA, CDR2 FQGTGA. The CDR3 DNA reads TGTGCCAGCTGGGGAGGGGGCACTGGAAACACCATATATTTT. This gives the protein CASWGGGTGNTIYF.

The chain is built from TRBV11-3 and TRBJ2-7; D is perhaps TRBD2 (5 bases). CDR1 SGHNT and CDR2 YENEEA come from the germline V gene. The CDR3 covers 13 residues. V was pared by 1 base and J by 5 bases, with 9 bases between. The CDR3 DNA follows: TGTGCCAGCAGCTTAGGGGAGAGGAACGAGCAGTACTTC. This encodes CASSLGERNEQYF.

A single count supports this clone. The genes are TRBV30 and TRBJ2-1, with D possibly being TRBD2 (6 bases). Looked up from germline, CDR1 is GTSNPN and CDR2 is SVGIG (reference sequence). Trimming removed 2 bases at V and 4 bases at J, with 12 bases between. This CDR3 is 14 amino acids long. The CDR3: CAWSYGRRYNEQFF. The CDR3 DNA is TGTGCCTGGAGTTACGGGAGAAGGTACAATGAGCAGTTCTTC.

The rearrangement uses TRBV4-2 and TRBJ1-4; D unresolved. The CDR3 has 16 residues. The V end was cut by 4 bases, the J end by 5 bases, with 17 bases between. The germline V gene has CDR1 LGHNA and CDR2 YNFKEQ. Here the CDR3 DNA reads TGTGCCAGCAGCCTACAACCCCTTCAACCCAATGAAAAACTGTTTTTT. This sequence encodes CASSLQPLQPNEKLFF.

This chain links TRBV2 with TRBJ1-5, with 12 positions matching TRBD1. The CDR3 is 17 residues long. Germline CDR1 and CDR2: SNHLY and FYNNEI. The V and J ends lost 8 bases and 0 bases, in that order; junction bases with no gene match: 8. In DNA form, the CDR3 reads TGTGCCAGCGCCGGGACAGGGGGCTCGAATAGCAATCAGCCCCAGCATTTT. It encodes CASAGTGGSNSNQPQHF.

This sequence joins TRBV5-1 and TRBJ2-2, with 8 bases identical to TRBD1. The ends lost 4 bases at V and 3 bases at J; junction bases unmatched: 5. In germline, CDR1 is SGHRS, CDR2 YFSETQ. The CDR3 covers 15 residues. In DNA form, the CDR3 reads TGCGCCAGCAGCGTGGGACAGGCGCACACCGGGGAGCTGTTTTTT. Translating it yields CASSVGQAHTGELFF.

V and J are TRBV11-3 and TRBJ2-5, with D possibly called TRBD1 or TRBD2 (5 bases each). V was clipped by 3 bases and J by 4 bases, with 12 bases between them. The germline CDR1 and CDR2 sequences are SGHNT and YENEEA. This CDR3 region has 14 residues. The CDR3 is CASSLRGLRETQYF. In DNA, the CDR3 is TGTGCCAGCAGCTTGAGGGGCTTAAGAGAGACCCAGTACTTC.

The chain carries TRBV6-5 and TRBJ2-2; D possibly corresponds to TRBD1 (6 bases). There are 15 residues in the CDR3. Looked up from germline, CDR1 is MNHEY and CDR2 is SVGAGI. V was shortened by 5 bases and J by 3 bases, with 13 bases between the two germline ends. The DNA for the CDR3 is TGTGCCAGCAGTCAACAGGGCCTCCACACCGGGGAGCTGTTTTTT. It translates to CASSQQGLHTGELFF.

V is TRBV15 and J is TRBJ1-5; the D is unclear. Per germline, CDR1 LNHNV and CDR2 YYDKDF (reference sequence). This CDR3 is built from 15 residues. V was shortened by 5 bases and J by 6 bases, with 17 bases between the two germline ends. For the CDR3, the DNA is TGTGCCACCAGCCTTACCGTCGGGGTAGGTCAGCCCCAGCATTTT. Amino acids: CATSLTVGVGQPQHF.

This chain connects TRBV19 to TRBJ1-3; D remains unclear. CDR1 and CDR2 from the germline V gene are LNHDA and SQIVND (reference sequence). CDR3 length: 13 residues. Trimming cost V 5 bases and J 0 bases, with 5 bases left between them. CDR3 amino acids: CASSSSSGNTIYF. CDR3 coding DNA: TGTGCCAGTAGTTCAAGCTCTGGAAACACCATATATTTT.

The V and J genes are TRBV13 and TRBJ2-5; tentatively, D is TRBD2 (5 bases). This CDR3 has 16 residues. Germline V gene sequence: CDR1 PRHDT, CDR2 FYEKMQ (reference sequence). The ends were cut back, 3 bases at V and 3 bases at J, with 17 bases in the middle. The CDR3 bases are TGTGCCAGCAGCTTTCGAGAGGGCCGGCTTAAAGAGACCCAGTACTTC. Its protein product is CASSFREGRLKETQYF. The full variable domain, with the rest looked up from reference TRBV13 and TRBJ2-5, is AAGVIQSPRHLIKEKRETATLKCYPIPRHDTVYWYQQGPGQDPQFLISFYEKMQSDKGSIPDRFSAQQFSDYHSELNMSSLELGDSALYFCASSFREGRLKETQYFGPGTRLLVL.

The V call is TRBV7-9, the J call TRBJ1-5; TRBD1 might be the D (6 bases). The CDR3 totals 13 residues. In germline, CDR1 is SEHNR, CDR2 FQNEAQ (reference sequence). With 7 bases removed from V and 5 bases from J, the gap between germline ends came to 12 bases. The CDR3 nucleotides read TGTGCCAGCACCCAGGGGCAGGATCAGCCCCAGCATTTT. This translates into CASTQGQDQPQHF.

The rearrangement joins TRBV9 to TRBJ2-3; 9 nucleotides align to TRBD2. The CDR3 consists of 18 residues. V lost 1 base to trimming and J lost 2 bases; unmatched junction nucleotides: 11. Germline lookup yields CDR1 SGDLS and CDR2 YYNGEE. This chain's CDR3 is CASSVSPPLAGYTDTQYF. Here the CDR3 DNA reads TGTGCCAGCAGCGTAAGCCCCCCGCTAGCGGGGTACACAGATACGCAGTATTTT.

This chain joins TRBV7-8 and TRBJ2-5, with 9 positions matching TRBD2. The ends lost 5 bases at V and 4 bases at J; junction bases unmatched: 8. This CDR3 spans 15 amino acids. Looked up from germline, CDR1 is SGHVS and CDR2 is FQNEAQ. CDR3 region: CASSISGSYGETQYF. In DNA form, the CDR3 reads TGTGCCAGCAGCATTAGCGGGAGTTACGGAGAGACCCAGTACTTC. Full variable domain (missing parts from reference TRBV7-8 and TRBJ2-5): GAGVSQSPRYKVAKRGQDVALRCDPISGHVSLFWYQQALGQGPEFLTYFQNEAQLDKSGLPSDRFFAERPEGSVSTLKIQRTQQEDSAVYLCASSISGSYGETQYFGPGTRLLVL.

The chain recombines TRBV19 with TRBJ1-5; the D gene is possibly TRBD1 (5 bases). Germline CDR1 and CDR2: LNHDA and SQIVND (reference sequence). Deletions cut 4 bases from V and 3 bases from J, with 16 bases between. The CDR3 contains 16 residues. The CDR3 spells CASSKTTGGHNQPQHF. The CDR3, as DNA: TGTGCCAGTAGTAAGACGACGGGAGGACACAATCAGCCCCAGCATTTT.

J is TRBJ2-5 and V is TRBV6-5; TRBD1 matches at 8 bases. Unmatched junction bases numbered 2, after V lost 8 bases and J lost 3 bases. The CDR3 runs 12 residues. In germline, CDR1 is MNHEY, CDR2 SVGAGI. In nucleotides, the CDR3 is TGTGCCAGCGGGGGACAGGAAGAGACCCAGTACTTC. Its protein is CASGGQEETQYF.

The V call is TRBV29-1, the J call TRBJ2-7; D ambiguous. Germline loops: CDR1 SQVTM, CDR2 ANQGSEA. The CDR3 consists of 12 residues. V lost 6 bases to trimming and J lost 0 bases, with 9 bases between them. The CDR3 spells CSVIERSYEQYF. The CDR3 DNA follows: TGCAGCGTCATAGAACGCTCCTACGAGCAGTACTTC.

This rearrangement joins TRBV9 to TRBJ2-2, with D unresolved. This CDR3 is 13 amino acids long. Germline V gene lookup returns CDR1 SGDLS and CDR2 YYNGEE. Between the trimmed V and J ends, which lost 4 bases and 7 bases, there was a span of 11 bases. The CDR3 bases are TGTGCCAGCAGCCCTCAAACGTACGGGGAGCTGTTTTTT. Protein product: CASSPQTYGELFF.